One and the same sample provided the 18 T cell receptor beta chains below, sequenced in a study of shared clonotypes between healthy human individuals. TCRdb's table, derived via immunoSEQ multiplex PCR, lists solely in-frame clones and lacks some. The table includes approximately 2.4 million clones, about 94% detected once. Sequencing was performed on naive CD4+ T cells sorted from blood. Subset meaning: CD45RA+ positively selected. All receptors derive from a man between 18 and 29 years old in good health.

The chain has TRBV4-3 and TRBJ2-5; D is unresolved. The CDR3 has 16 amino acids. Trimming shortened V by 2 bases and J by 1 base, and 14 bases separated the two germline ends. The V gene's germline CDR1 is LGHNA and CDR2 YSLEER. The CDR3 reads CASSQKIVSGQETQYF. The CDR3 bases are TGCGCCAGCAGCCAAAAGATCGTCTCAGGCCAAGAGACCCAGTACTTC.

The chain employs TRBV5-1 and TRBJ2-7, with 13 bases lining up with TRBD2. The germline V gene has CDR1 SGHRS and CDR2 YFSETQ. CDR3 length equals 15 residues. V lost 0 bases to trimming and J lost 6 bases; unmatched junction nucleotides: 3. The CDR3 DNA follows: TGCGCCAGCAGCTTGGGGACTAGCGGGGGTTCCGAGCAGTACTTC. Amino acid sequence: CASSLGTSGGSEQYF.

The V gene is TRBV5-1, the J gene TRBJ2-5; D might be TRBD2 (5 bases). Trimming removed 8 bases at V and 0 bases at J, with 14 bases between. CDR3 length equals 14 residues. Germline values: CDR1 SGHRS, CDR2 YFSETQ. As DNA, the CDR3 is TGCGCCAGTACAAGATCGGGGAACCAAGAGACCCAGTACTTC. It yields the protein CASTRSGNQETQYF.

This chain uses TRBV5-1 with TRBJ1-1; TRBD1 matches 7 bases. The junction had 10 bases not matched to a gene; V was cut back by 3 bases and J by 11 bases. CDR3 size: 13 residues. Per germline, CDR1 SGHRS and CDR2 YFSETQ. CDR3: CASSWDSRREAFF. CDR3 coding DNA: TGCGCCAGCAGCTGGGACAGTCGGAGGGAGGCTTTCTTT.

The genes are TRBV7-9 and TRBJ1-1; 8 bases agree with TRBD1. CDR1 and CDR2 (germline): SEHNR, FQNEAQ (reference sequence). V lost 2 bases to trimming and J lost 0 bases; unmatched junction nucleotides: 2. The CDR3 is made up of 15 amino acids. The DNA for the CDR3 is TGTGCCAGCAGCTTAAGACAGGGGCTGAACACTGAAGCTTTCTTT. This sequence encodes CASSLRQGLNTEAFF.

V usage is TRBV6-5 and J usage is TRBJ2-5, with TRBD1 identical over 9 bases. Per germline, CDR1 MNHEY and CDR2 SVGAGI. CDR3 size: 12 residues. J was trimmed by 4 bases and V by 7 bases; bases with no gene match: 1. The CDR3 reads CASKTGGETQYF. The CDR3 bases are TGTGCCAGCAAGACAGGGGGAGAGACCCAGTACTTC.

As to this clone: The same CDR3 is also encoded by other DNA sequences in this sample. The V and J genes are TRBV7-9 and TRBJ2-7; no firm D call. CDR3 length equals 13 residues. From germline, CDR1 is SEHNR and CDR2 FQNEAQ (reference sequence). V was pared by 3 bases and J by 3 bases, with 9 bases between. For the CDR3, the DNA is TGTGCCAGCAGCTTGGTAGCTAGCTACGAGCAGTACTTC. This translates into CASSLVASYEQYF.

The CDR3 loop is CASIKRGLGEQYF. The CDR3 DNA reads TGTGCCAGCATCAAGCGGGGACTTGGCGAGCAGTACTTC. J is TRBJ2-7 and V is TRBV2; 7 positions agree with TRBD2. The CDR3 covers 13 residues. From germline, CDR1 is SNHLY and CDR2 FYNNEI. J was trimmed by 6 bases and V by 7 bases; bases with no gene match: 9.

The sample holds one count of this clone. The chain has TRBV5-1 and TRBJ1-1; TRBD1 aligns across 7 bases. The CDR3 sequence is 16 residues long. Germline CDR1 SGHRS, CDR2 YFSETQ. J lost 0 bases, V lost 3 bases, and 8 bases had no gene match. The CDR3 sequence: CASSSFSGTVNTEAFF. The CDR3 region has the DNA TGCGCCAGCAGCTCCTTTTCCGGGACAGTGAACACTGAAGCTTTCTTT.

About this clone itself: The sample holds other DNA sequences that translate to the same CDR3. The rearrangement joins TRBV5-4 to TRBJ1-2; no reliable D call. Germline assignment: CDR1 SGHNT and CDR2 YYREEE (reference sequence). CDR3 size: 14 residues. V dropped 4 bases and J dropped 0 bases, with 10 bases sitting between them. CDR3 sequence: CASSLVGTNYGYTF. In DNA, the CDR3 is TGTGCCAGCAGCCTCGTAGGGACTAACTATGGCTACACCTTC.

This clone was seen a few times. The chain joins TRBV30 to TRBJ1-3; possible D gene TRBD1, 5 bases. Trimming shortened V by 2 bases and J by 0 bases, and 11 bases separated the two germline ends. CDR1 is GTSNPN and CDR2 is SVGIG in the germline V gene (reference sequence). CDR3 length equals 15 residues. CDR3 amino acids: CAWSSGFGSGNTIYF. CDR3 nucleotides: TGTGCCTGGAGTTCAGGGTTCGGCTCTGGAAACACCATATATTTT.

This rearrangement joins TRBV5-8 to TRBJ1-1, with 7 nucleotides matching TRBD1. The CDR3 has 14 amino acids. The ends lost 9 bases at V and 0 bases at J; junction bases unmatched: 8. The germline V gene encodes CDR1 SGHTS and CDR2 YDEGEE. In nucleotides, the CDR3 is TGTGCCACTCCGAGGGGACAGATGAACACTGAAGCTTTCTTT. It is translated as CATPRGQMNTEAFF.

This chain connects TRBV18 to TRBJ1-1; D call uncertain. The V end was cut by 5 bases, the J end by 8 bases, with 12 bases between. The length of the CDR3 is 12 residues. CDR1 is KGHSH, CDR2 LQKENI, per germline. The CDR3 region is CASSTLTREAFF. In nucleotides, the CDR3 is TGTGCCAGCTCAACCTTGACCCGGGAAGCTTTCTTT. Together with reference TRBV18 and TRBJ1-1, the CDR3 gives the full variable domain: NAGVMQNPRHLVRRRGQEARLRCSPMKGHSHVYWYRQLPEEGLKFMVYLQKENIIDESGMPKERFSAEFPKEGPSILRIQQVVRGDSAAYFCASSTLTREAFFGQGTRLTVV.

The rearrangement joins TRBV28 to TRBJ1-4, with 10 positions matching TRBD1. The CDR3 is 15 amino acids. Germline V gene lookup returns CDR1 MDHEN and CDR2 SYDVKM. With 6 bases clipped from V and 4 bases from J, the junction kept 5 bases outside the gene matches. DNA for the CDR3: TGTGCCAGCAGGACAGGGGGCGCGAATAATGAAAAACTGTTTTTT. Translating it yields CASRTGGANNEKLFF.

In regard to this clone: The same CDR3 can be traced to other DNA sequences in this sample. The J gene is TRBJ2-5, the V gene TRBV2; D ambiguous. The CDR3 length is 11 residues. Germline CDR1 reads SNHLY; CDR2 reads FYNNEI. V was pared by 6 bases and J by 5 bases, with 7 bases between. CDR3 region: CASSVSETQYF. For the CDR3, the DNA is TGTGCCAGCAGCGTCTCGGAGACCCAGTACTTC.

This chain uses TRBV5-1 with TRBJ2-7; D may be TRBD1 (6 bases). Trimming took 0 bases from V and 3 from J, leaving 13 bases between them. The germline gives CDR1 SGHRS, CDR2 YFSETQ. The length of the CDR3 is 15 residues. This CDR3 is CASSLAAGVVYEQYF. The CDR3, as DNA: TGCGCCAGCAGCTTGGCGGCAGGGGTAGTCTACGAGCAGTACTTC.

The CDR3 region is CASSQDSGNTQYF. The CDR3 DNA follows: TGCGCCAGCAGCCAAGATTCCGGGAATACGCAGTATTTT. V usage is TRBV4-3 and J usage is TRBJ2-3; tentative D call: TRBD2 (5 bases). Trimming cost V 0 bases and J 7 bases, with 8 bases left between them. The CDR3 is 13 amino acids. The V gene's germline CDR1 is LGHNA and CDR2 YSLEER.

The chain carries TRBV6-5 and TRBJ2-7; tentatively, D is TRBD2 (5 bases). CDR3 length: 13 amino acids. The germline gives CDR1 MNHEY, CDR2 SVGAGI. The V gene lost 8 bases and the J gene lost 0 bases, with 11 bases spanning the gap. This chain's CDR3 is CASFGGPSYEQYF. The CDR3 coding sequence is TGTGCCAGCTTTGGCGGGCCCTCCTACGAGCAGTACTTC.